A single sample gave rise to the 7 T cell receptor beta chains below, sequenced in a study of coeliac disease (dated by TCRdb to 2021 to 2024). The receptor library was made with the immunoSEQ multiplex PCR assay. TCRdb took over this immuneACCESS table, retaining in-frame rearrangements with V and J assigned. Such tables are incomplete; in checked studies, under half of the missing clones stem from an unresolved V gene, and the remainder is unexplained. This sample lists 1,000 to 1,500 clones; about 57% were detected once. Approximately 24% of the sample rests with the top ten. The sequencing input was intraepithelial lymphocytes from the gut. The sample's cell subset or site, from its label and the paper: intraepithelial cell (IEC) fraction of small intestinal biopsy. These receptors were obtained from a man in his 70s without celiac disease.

Here the CDR3 reads CASSPRVSVGEKLFF. CDR3 DNA sequence: TGTGCCAGCAGCCCGAGGGTATCGGTCGGTGAAAAACTGTTTTTT. The chain couples TRBV14 to TRBJ1-4; D is uncertain. The V gene's germline CDR1 is SGHDN and CDR2 FVKESK. The CDR3 runs 15 residues. V gave up 4 bases and J gave up 7 bases, with 16 bases separating them.

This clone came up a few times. The CDR3 loop is CASSVRDRFIGELFF. The DNA of the CDR3 is TGTGCCAGCAGCGTCCGGGACAGGTTTATCGGGGAGCTGTTTTTT. The chain employs TRBV21-1 and TRBJ2-2; the table's D gene call, TRBD1, was not cross checked with the DNA. TRBV21-1 counts as a pseudogene. The CDR3 runs 15 residues.

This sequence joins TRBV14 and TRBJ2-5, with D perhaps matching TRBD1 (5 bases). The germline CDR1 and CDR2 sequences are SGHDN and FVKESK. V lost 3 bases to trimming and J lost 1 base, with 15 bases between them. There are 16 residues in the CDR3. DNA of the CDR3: TGTGCCAGCAGCCATCCCCCGACAGATCGCCAAGAGACCCAGTACTTC. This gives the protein CASSHPPTDRQETQYF.

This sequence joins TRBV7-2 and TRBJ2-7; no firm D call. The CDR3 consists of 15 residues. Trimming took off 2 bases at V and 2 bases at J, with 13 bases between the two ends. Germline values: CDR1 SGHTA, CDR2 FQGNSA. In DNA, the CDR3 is TGTGCCAGCAGCTTAAGGAGTGAACGTCCCTACGAGCAGTACTTC. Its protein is CASSLRSERPYEQYF. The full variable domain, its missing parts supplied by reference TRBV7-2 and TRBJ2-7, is GAGVSQSPSNKVTEKGKDVELRCDPISGHTALYWYRQSLGQGLEFLIYFQGNSAPDKSGLPSDRFSAERTGGSVSTLTIQRTQQEDSAVYLCASSLRSERPYEQYFGPGTRLTVT.

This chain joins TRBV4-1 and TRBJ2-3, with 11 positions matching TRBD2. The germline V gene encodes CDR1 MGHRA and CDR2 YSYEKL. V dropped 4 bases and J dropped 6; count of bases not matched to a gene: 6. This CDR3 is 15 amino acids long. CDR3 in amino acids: CASSLAGGPADTQYF. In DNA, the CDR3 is TGCGCCAGCAGCCTAGCGGGGGGGCCAGCGGATACGCAGTATTTT.

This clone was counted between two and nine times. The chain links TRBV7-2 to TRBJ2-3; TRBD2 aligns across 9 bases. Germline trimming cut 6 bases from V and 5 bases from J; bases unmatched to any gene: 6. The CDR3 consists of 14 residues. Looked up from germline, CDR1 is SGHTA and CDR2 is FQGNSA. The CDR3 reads CASSSGTSLDTQYF. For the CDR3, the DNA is TGTGCCAGCAGTTCAGGGACTAGCTTAGATACGCAGTATTTT.

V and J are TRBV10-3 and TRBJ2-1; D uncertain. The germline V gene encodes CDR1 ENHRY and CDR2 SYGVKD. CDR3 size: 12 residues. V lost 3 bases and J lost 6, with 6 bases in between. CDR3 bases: TGTGCCATCAGTGAATCGGGCAATGAGCAGTTCTTC. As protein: CAISESGNEQFF.